This T cell receptor beta chain is from a study of cytomegalovirus exposure and HLA in healthy donors. Profiled with immunoSEQ multiplex PCR; TCRdb holds only in-frame clones, not every one. The sample consists of 95,000 to 150,000 clones, around nine tenths of them appearing once. CDR3 size: 13 residues. CDR1 is SGHDN, CDR2 FVKESK, per germline. J was trimmed by 7 bases and V by 4 bases; bases with no gene match: 4. The J gene is TRBJ2-7, the V gene TRBV14; TRBD1 matches at 10 bases. This TCR derives from a woman aged 18-35 years in good health and CMV-seronegative. Input material: PBMCs. The DNA of the CDR3 is TGTGCCAGCAGCCCCTGGACAGGGGGAGAGCAGTACTTC. Its translation: CASSPWTGGEQYF.